This T cell receptor beta chain was observed in a study of T cell repertoires in cytomegalovirus infection. Study information: CMV infection and matching HLA type were both indicated by public TCR beta signatures.

TCRdb recomputed calls from the reads with MiXCR, one row per CDR3 protein. In the table there are about 160,000 distinct CDR3 sequences, 20% to 25% of which are singletons. This clonotype has a handful of counts. What it recognizes is unknown. The CDR3 is made up of 11 amino acids. The J segment lost 8 bases and the V segment lost 8 bases, leaving 3 bases of the junction unmatched. CDR1 is MNHEY, CDR2 SVGEGT, per germline. The chain carries TRBV6-2 or TRBV6-3 and TRBJ2-1; 7 nucleotides line up with TRBD2. Specimen: CD8+ T cells from cultured PBMCs, collected from culture after CMV antigen stimulation. This receptor was obtained from a human donor in good health (CMV status not recorded). Some clones in this sample may be carry-over from other donors' samples. CDR3 region: CASGGRDEQFF. The CDR3 DNA is TGTGCCAGCGGGGGGAGGGATGAGCAGTTCTTC.